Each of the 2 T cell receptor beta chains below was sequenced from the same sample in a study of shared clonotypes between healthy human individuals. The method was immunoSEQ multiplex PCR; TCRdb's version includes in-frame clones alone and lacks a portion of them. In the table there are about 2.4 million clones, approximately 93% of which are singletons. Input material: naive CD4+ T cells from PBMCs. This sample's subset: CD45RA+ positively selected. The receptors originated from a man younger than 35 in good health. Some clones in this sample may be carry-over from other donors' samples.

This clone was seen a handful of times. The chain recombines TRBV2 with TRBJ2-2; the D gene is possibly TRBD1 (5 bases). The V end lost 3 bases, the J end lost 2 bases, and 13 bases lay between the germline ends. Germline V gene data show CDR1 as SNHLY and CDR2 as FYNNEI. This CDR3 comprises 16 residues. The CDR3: CASSDPPGLNTGELFF. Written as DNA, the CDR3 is TGTGCCAGCAGTGATCCCCCAGGGTTAAACACCGGGGAGCTGTTTTTT.

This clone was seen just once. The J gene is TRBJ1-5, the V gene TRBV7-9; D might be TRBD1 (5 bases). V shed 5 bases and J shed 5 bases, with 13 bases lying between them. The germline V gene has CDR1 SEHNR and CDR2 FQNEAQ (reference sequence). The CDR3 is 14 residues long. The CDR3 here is CASSQWGGDQPQHF. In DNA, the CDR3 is TGTGCCAGCAGCCAGTGGGGGGGAGATCAGCCCCAGCATTTT.